This T cell receptor (beta chain) is drawn from a study of post-analysis software for immune sequencing data (dated by TCRdb to 2013 to 2016). About the study as a whole: The recorded disease courses included relapsing-remitting, secondary progressive and progressive-relapsing multiple sclerosis, and some patients had no subtype annotation. A subset of samples was prepared in parallel using single-end sample barcoding, then pooled and co-amplified after Illumina adapter ligation. The patient repertoires were compared against about 10 previously published healthy control repertoires obtained from donors aged roughly 6 to 28 years. Broader findings and caveats from the paper: Multiple sclerosis patients had significantly lower normalized Chao1 diversity than controls, a result that suggests substantial peripheral T-cell clonal expansion. Direct clustering with F measure revealed strong co-clustering of samples prepared in the same batch, which led to a batch-effect correction. The multiple sclerosis patient group was slightly younger than the control group. Roughly 5 TRBV segments, including TRBV5-6, TRBV5-1 and TRBV20-1, were significantly more frequent in patients than controls.

To demonstrate the VDJtools post-analysis software, TCR beta repertoires were profiled from the peripheral blood of more than 10 young patients with multiple sclerosis. The multiple sclerosis patients were children and adolescents ranging in age from roughly 6 to 16 years. In the germline V gene (reference sequence), CDR1 corresponds to MNHEY and CDR2 to SMNVEV. Trimming accounts for 5 bases at V and 5 bases at J, while the number of junction bases matched to no gene is 6. The CDR3 covers 14 residues, taking in both the cysteine and the phenylalanine. Only the CDR3 portion is preserved as DNA: 42 bases, with reading frame beginning at the first base. Regarding this clonotype: The antigen it binds to is not known. There are no base qualities to consult, and no much larger clone falls within one base.

Libraries were made using PCR. Sequencing was performed on an Illumina HiSeq 2500. Unique molecular identifiers were incorporated into TCR beta cDNA libraries to reduce PCR and sequencing biases. Around 500,000 cDNA molecules were obtained for every 1 to 10 million input T cells, so each molecule roughly corresponded to one T cell. The same protocol used for the earlier healthy control dataset was applied to prepare and sequence the patient libraries. Within a given batch, samples were prepared together, multiplexed and sequenced on the same HiSeq lane. Concerning the study's data processing: MIGEC was used to process the raw barcoded reads, and molecular identifier groups with only a single read were discarded before consensus assembly and CDR3 extraction. VDJtools was used for post-analysis of the clonotype tables, and diversity was normalized by down-sampling every dataset to the size of the smallest sample. Repertoire overlap clustering matched CDR3 amino acid but not nucleotide sequences to correct batch-related cross-sample contamination. The public sequencing data were trimmed at Q25 with fastp and processed into clonotypes with MiXCR by TCRdb, which kept only in-frame beta chains. Rows merge per CDR3 protein into single entries with the most common DNA and genes. TCRdb's processing, not the study's, gives the V and J calls here. The sample data list about 680,000 distinct CDR3 sequences, and 59% of these were observed just once. The top ten clones comprise around 10% of the sample.

The chain is made from TRBV27 and TRBJ2-1, and 7 bases in between align with TRBD2. This clonotype was sampled from a girl aged 2 to 9 with multiple sclerosis. Sample: blood. The nucleotide sequence reads as follows: TGTGCCAGCAGTCCAGCGGGACTTGACAATGAGCAGTTCTTC. This gives the protein CASSPAGLDNEQFF.